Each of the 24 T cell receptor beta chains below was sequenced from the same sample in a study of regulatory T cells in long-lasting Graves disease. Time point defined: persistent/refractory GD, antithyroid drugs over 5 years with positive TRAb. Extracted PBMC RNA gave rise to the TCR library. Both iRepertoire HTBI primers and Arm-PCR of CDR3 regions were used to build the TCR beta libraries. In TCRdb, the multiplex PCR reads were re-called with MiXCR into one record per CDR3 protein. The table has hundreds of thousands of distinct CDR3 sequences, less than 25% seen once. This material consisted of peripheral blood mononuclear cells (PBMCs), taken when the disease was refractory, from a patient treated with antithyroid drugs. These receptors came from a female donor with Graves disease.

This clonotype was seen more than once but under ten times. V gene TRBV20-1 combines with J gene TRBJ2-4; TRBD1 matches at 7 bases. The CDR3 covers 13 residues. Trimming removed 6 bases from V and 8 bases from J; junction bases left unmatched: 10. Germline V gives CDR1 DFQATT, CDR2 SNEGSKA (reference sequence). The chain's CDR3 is CSAPTGLMDIQYF. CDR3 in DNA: TGCAGTGCGCCGACAGGGTTGATGGACATTCAGTACTTC.

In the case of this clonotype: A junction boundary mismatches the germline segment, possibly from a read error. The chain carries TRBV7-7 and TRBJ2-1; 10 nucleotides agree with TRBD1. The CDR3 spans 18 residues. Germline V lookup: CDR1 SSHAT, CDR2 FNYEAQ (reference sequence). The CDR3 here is CASSLREGPGQGRNEQFF. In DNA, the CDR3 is TGTGCTAGCAGCTTGAGAGAGGGGCCGGGACAGGGGAGGAATGAGCAGTTCTTC.

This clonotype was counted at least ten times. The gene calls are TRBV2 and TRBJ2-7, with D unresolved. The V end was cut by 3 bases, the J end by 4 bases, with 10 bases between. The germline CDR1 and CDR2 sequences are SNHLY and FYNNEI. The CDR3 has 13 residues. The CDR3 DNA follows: TGTGCCAGCAGTGATATCAGGAGTTACGAGCAGTACTTC. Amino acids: CASSDIRSYEQYF.

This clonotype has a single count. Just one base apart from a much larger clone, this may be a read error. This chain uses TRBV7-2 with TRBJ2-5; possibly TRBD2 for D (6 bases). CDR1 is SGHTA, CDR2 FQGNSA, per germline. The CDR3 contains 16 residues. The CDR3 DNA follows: TGTGCCAGCAGCTCAACCCCCCTAGCGAGAACAGAGGCCCAGTACTTC. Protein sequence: CASSSTPLARTEAQYF.

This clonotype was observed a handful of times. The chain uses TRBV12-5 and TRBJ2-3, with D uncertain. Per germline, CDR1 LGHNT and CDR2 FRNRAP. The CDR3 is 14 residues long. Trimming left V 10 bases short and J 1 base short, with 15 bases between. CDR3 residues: CATRRPLGTDTQYF. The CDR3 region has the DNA TGTGCTACCCGAAGGCCCCTGGGCACAGATACGCAGTATTTT. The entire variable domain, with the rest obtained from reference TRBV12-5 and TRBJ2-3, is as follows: DARVTQTPRHKVTEMGQEVTMRCQPILGHNTVFWYRQTMMQGLELLAYFRNRAPLDDSGMPKDRFSAEMPDATLATLKIQPSEPRDSAVYFCATRRPLGTDTQYFGPGTRLTVL.

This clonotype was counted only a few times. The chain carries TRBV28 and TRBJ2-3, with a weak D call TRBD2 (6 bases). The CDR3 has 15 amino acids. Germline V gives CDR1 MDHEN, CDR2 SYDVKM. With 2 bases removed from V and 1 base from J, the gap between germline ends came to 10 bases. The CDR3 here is CASSLGGRRTDTQYF. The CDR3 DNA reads TGTGCCAGCAGTTTAGGGGGGAGACGCACAGATACGCAGTATTTT.

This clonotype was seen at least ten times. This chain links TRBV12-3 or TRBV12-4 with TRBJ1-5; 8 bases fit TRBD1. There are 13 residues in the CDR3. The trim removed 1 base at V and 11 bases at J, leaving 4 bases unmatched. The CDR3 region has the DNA TGTGCCAGCAGTTTAGGTTACAGGGGGACCCAGCATTTT. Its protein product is CASSLGYRGTQHF.

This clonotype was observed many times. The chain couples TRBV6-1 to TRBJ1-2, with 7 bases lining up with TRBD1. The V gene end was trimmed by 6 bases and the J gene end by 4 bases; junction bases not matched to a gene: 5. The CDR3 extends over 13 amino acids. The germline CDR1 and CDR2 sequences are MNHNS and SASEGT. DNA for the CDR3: TGTGCCAGCAGCAGGGACAGCCTCTATGGCTACACCTTC. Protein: CASSRDSLYGYTF.

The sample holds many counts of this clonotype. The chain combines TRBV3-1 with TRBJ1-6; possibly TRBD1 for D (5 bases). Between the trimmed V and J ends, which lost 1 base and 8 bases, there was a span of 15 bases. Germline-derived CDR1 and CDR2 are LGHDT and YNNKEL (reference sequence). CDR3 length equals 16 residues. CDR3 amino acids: CASSQADTFRDSPLHF. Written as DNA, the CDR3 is TGTGCCAGCAGCCAAGCGGACACGTTTCGGGATTCACCCCTCCACTTT. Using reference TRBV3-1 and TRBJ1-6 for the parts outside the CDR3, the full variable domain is DTAVSQTPKYLVTQMGNDKSIKCEQNLGHDTMYWYKQDSKKFLKIMFSYNNKELIINETVPNRFSPKSPDKAHLNLHINSLELGDSAVYFCASSQADTFRDSPLHFGNGTRLTVT.

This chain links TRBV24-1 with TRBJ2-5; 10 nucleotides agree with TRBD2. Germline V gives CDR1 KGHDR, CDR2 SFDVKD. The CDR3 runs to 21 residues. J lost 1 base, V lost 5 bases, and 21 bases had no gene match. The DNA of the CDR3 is TGTGCCACCAGTGCCCTAGGGGAGCTAGCGGGAGAGAGAAGGCGCCAAGAGACCCAGTACTTC. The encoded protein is CATSALGELAGERRRQETQYF.

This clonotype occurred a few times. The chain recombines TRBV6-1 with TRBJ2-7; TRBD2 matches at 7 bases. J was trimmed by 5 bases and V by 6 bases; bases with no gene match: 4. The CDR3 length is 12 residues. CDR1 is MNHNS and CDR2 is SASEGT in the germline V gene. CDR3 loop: CASSPSGDEQYF. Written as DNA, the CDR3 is TGTGCCAGCAGCCCAAGCGGGGACGAGCAGTACTTC.

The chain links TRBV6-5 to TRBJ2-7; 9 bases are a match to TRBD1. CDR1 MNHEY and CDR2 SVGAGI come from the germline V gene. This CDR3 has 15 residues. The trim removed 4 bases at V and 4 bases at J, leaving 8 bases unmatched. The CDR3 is CASSFPGTGLYEQYF. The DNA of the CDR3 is TGTGCCAGCAGTTTCCCCGGGACAGGGTTGTACGAGCAGTACTTC.

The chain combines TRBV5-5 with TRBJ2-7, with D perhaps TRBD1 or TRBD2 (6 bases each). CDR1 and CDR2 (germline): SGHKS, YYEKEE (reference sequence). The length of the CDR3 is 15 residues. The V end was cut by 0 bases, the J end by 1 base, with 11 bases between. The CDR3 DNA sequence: TGTGCCAGCAGCTTGGTAGGGGGGATGTCCTACGAGCAGTACTTC. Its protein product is CASSLVGGMSYEQYF. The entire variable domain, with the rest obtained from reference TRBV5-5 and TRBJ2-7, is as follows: DAGVTQSPTHLIKTRGQQVTLRCSPISGHKSVSWYQQVLGQGPQFIFQYYEKEERGRGNFPDRFSARQFPNYSSELNVNALLLGDSALYLCASSLVGGMSYEQYFGPGTRLTVT.

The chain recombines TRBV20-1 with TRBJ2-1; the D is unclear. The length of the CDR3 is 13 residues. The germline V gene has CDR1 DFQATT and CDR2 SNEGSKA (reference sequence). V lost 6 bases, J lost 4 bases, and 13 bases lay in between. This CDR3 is CSAPRAEYNEQFF. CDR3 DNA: TGCAGTGCCCCCCGGGCGGAATACAATGAGCAGTTCTTC.

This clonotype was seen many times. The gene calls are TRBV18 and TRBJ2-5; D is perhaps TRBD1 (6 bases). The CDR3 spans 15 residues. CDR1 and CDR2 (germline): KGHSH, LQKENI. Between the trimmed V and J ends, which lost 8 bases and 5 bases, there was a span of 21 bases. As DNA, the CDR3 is TGTGCCAGCAGCCCCTTACAGGGTTCGCAGGAGACCCAGTACTTC. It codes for CASSPLQGSQETQYF. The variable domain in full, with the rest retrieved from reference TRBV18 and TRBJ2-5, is NAGVMQNPRHLVRRRGQEARLRCSPMKGHSHVYWYRQLPEEGLKFMVYLQKENIIDESGMPKERFSAEFPKEGPSILRIQQVVRGDSAAYFCASSPLQGSQETQYFGPGTRLLVL.

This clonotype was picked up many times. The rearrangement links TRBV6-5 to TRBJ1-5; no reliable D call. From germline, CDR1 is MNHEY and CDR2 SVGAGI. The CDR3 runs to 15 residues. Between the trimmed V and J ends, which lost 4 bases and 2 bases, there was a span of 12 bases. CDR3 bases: TGTGCCAGCAGTTTAGGTAGCGGACGCAATCAGCCCCAGCATTTT. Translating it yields CASSLGSGRNQPQHF.

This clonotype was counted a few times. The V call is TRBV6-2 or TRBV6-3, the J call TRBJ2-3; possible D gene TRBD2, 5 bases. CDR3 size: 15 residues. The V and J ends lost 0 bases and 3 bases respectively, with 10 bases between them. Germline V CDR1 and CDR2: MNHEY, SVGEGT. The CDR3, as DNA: TGTGCCAGCAGTTACTCGGGAGTGGGGACAGATACGCAGTATTTT. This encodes CASSYSGVGTDTQYF.

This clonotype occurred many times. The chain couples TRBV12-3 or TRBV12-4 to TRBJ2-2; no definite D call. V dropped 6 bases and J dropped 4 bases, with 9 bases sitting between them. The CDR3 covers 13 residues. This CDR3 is CASSLRATGELFF. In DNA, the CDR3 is TGTGCCAGCAGCTTGCGTGCCACCGGGGAGCTGTTTTTT.

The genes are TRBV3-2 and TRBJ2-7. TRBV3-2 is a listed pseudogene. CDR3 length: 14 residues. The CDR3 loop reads CASDTVEFTYEQYF. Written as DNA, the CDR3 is TGTGCCAGCGACACGGTGGAGTTTACCTACGAGCAGTACTTC.

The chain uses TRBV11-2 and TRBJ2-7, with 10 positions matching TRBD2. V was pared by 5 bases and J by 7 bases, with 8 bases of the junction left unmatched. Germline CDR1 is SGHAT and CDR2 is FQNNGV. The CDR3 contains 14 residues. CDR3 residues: CASSIGGLAVEQYF. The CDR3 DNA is TGTGCCAGCAGCATAGGAGGACTAGCGGTTGAGCAGTACTTC.

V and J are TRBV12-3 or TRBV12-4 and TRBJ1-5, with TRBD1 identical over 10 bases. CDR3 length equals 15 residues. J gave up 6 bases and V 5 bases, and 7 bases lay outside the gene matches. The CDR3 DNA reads TGTGCCAGCAGTACCGGGACAGGGGTTTTTCAGCCCCAGCATTTT. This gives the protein CASSTGTGVFQPQHF.

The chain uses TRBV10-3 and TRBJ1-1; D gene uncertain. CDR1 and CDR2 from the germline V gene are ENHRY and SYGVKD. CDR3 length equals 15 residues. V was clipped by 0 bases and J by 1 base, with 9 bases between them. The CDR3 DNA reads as TGTGCCATCAGTGAGTCTATGGTAAAGAACACTGAAGCTTTCTTT. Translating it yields CAISESMVKNTEAFF.

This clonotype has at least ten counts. CDR3 in amino acids: CASTPGGQGVSEAFF. CDR3 in DNA: TGTGCCAGCACCCCCGGAGGACAGGGGGTCTCTGAAGCTTTCTTT. The genes are TRBV12-3 or TRBV12-4 and TRBJ1-1, with 10 bases aligning to TRBD1. There are 15 residues in the CDR3. The V and J ends lost 7 bases and 6 bases, in that order; junction bases with no gene match: 11.

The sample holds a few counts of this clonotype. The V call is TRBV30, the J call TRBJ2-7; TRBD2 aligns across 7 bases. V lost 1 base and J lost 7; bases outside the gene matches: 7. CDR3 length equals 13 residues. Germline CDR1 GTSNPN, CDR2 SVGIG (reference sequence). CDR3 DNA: TGTGCCTGGAGTGGCAGCGGGGCGGGGGAGCAGTACTTC. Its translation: CAWSGSGAGEQYF.